The 3 T cell receptor beta chains presented below share a single source sample, sequenced in a study of naive and memory T cell subsets. General study points: Naive repertoires, especially CD8, held a few larger clonotypes, possibly memory cells re-expressing CD45RA.

For these TCRs, the target antigens are not known. An equimolar mix of two oligonucleotides served as the beta constant-region primer for TRBC1 and TRBC2. Ligated cDNA was amplified by four rounds of PCR with nested alpha and beta constant-region primers and SP2. TCRdb ran MiXCR on the UMI-ligation and nested PCR reads and lists one entry per CDR3 protein. The table records 99,000 or so distinct CDR3 sequences, more than 14% of them present only once. Sequences were obtained from naive CD8+ T cells from blood. These receptors were collected from a human donor in good health.

This clonotype was picked up a small number of times. The chain couples TRBV18 to TRBJ1-1; unclear D gene. Trimming stripped 4 bases from V and 2 bases from J, with 8 bases between. The CDR3 covers 13 residues. CDR1 is KGHSH and CDR2 is LQKENI in the germline V gene. CDR3 bases: TGTGCCAGCTCACAACCTCCAAACACTGAAGCTTTCTTT. Protein: CASSQPPNTEAFF.

Ten or more counts support this clonotype. This chain connects TRBV7-9 to TRBJ2-7; D possibly matches TRBD1 or TRBD2 (5 bases each). The V end lost 2 bases, the J end lost 4 bases, and 21 bases lay between the germline ends. Per the germline V gene, CDR1 is SEHNR and CDR2 is FQNEAQ (reference sequence). CDR3 length: 17 amino acids. CDR3 in DNA: TGTGCCAGCAGCTTACTGGGTTTGGGGGACGACGGATACGAGCAGTACTTC. This gives the protein CASSLLGLGDDGYEQYF.

This clonotype appeared a few times. The CDR3 DNA is TGTGCCAGCAGTTATACAGTGAACACTGAAGCTTTCTTT. Its protein is CASSYTVNTEAFF. The rearrangement joins TRBV6-5 to TRBJ1-1, with D unresolved. V was clipped by 3 bases and J by 0 bases, with 5 bases between them. The CDR3 loop spans 13 amino acids. The germline gives CDR1 MNHEY, CDR2 SVGAGI.